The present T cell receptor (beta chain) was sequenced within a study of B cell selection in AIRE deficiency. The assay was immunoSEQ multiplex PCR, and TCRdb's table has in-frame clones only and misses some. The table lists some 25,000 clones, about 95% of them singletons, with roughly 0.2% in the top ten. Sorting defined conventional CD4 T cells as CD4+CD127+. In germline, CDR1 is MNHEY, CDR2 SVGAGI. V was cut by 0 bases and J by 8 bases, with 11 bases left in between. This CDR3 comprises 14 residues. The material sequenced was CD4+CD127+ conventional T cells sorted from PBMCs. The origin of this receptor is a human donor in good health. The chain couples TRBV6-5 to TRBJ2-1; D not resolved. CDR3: CASSYSDQVYEQFF. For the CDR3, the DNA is TGTGCCAGCAGTTACTCGGATCAAGTCTATGAGCAGTTCTTC.